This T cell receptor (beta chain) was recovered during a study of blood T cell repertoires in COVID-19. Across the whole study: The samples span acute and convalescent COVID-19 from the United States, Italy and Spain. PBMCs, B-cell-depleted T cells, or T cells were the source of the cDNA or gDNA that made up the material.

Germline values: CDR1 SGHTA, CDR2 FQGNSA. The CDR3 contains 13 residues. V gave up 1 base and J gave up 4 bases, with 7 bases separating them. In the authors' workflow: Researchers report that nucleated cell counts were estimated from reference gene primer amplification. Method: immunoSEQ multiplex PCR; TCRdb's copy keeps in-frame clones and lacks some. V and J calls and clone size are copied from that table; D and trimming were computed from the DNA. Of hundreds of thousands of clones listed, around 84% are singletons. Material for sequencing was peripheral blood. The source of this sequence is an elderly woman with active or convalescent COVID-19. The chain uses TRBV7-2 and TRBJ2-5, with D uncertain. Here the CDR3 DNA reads TGTGCCAGCAGCTTAGTCAGGCTAGAGACCCAGTACTTC. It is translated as CASSLVRLETQYF.